This is a list of T cell receptor beta chains from one sample in a study of shared clonotypes between healthy human individuals. The data were produced by immunoSEQ multiplex PCR, yet TCRdb's version contains in-frame clones alone and is incomplete. This sample has hundreds of thousands of clones, with 73% found just once. The sample taken for sequencing was memory CD4+ T cells sorted from blood. The source of these receptors is a woman between 25 and 40 years old in good health. Each CDR3 is given without its conserved first and last residue. The order of the fields is J gene, V gene, CDR3 protein.

j_gene: TRBJ1-5; v_gene: TRBV28; CDR3aa: ASSLRQRAQH
j_gene: TRBJ2-3; v_gene: TRBV14; CDR3aa: ASSQHGGTTDTQY
j_gene: TRBJ2-1; v_gene: TRBV27; CDR3aa: ASRRRGSEYNEQF
j_gene: TRBJ2-2; v_gene: TRBV28; CDR3aa: ASRTGGNTGELF
j_gene: TRBJ2-7; v_gene: TRBV7-2; CDR3aa: ASSLGGPSSYEQY
j_gene: TRBJ2-2; v_gene: TRBV29-1; CDR3aa: SARDLPNTGELF
j_gene: TRBJ2-6; v_gene: TRBV18; CDR3aa: ASSPTSSLSSSGANVLT
j_gene: TRBJ1-2; v_gene: TRBV7-8; CDR3aa: ASSRRNYGYT
j_gene: TRBJ2-7; v_gene: TRBV5-1; CDR3aa: ASSSGTETYEQY
j_gene: TRBJ2-7; v_gene: TRBV10-3; CDR3aa: AIGTVPREQY
j_gene: TRBJ1-4; v_gene: TRBV6-5; CDR3aa: ASSYSRQGREKLF
j_gene: TRBJ2-3; v_gene: TRBV29-1; CDR3aa: SVSSGWIVTQY
j_gene: TRBJ2-7; v_gene: TRBV10-2; CDR3aa: ASSGAGEGEQY
j_gene: TRBJ2-1; v_gene: TRBV6-1; CDR3aa: ASSDPGGVDEQF
j_gene: TRBJ2-2; v_gene: TRBV7-7; CDR3aa: ASSSGQGASGELF
j_gene: TRBJ2-1; v_gene: TRBV2; CDR3aa: ASTSGAGGEQF
j_gene: TRBJ1-1; v_gene: TRBV7-9; CDR3aa: ASSLEGTPNTEAF
j_gene: TRBJ2-3; v_gene: TRBV19; CDR3aa: ASSNDRVGTDTQY
j_gene: TRBJ2-1; v_gene: TRBV25-1; CDR3aa: ASSEQGLAQFPEQF
j_gene: TRBJ1-2; v_gene: TRBV5-4; CDR3aa: ASSSLGGGYT
j_gene: TRBJ2-7; v_gene: TRBV28; CDR3aa: ASSSPRQGSD
j_gene: TRBJ2-1; v_gene: TRBV4-1; CDR3aa: ASSQDSGETYNEQF
j_gene: TRBJ2-2; v_gene: TRBV5-1; CDR3aa: ASSEGQIANTGELF
j_gene: TRBJ1-5; v_gene: TRBV19; CDR3aa: ASSPGGRVRQPQH
j_gene: TRBJ1-1; v_gene: TRBV7-9; CDR3aa: ASSQGQVNTEAF
j_gene: TRBJ2-2; v_gene: TRBV7-3; CDR3aa: ASSFERGANTGELF
j_gene: TRBJ2-6; v_gene: TRBV10-1; CDR3aa: ASSRGRDRLFLGANVLT
j_gene: TRBJ2-3; v_gene: TRBV28; CDR3aa: ASRDWSTDTQY
j_gene: TRBJ2-5; v_gene: TRBV7-8; CDR3aa: ASSGGPQETQY
j_gene: TRBJ2-5; v_gene: TRBV28; CDR3aa: ATLPAGARTEAQY
j_gene: TRBJ2-7; v_gene: TRBV4-1; CDR3aa: ASSQLGTGAYEQY
j_gene: TRBJ2-7; v_gene: TRBV4-1; CDR3aa: ASSPTLGQPQDHRSSYEQY
j_gene: TRBJ2-3; v_gene: TRBV4-2; CDR3aa: ASRRTGGDTQY
j_gene: TRBJ1-2; v_gene: TRBV9; CDR3aa: ASKGQLHNYGYT
j_gene: TRBJ1-4; v_gene: TRBV14; CDR3aa: ASAQGAREKLF
j_gene: TRBJ1-1; v_gene: TRBV28; CDR3aa: ASRLLGGYTEAF
j_gene: TRBJ2-3; v_gene: TRBV9; CDR3aa: ASSEAPQGTTRDTQY
j_gene: TRBJ2-5; v_gene: TRBV6-5; CDR3aa: ASSSGYRGETQY
j_gene: TRBJ1-1; v_gene: TRBV28; CDR3aa: ASSPTLGTGGTEAF
j_gene: TRBJ2-7; v_gene: TRBV29-1; CDR3aa: SVGNQGAYEQY
j_gene: TRBJ1-1; v_gene: TRBV5-1; CDR3aa: ASSPSFGGDTEAF
j_gene: TRBJ2-2; v_gene: TRBV7-2; CDR3aa: ASSVRDAGELF
j_gene: TRBJ2-7; v_gene: TRBV11-2; CDR3aa: ASSLRLAGGYEQY
j_gene: TRBJ1-5; v_gene: TRBV10-3; CDR3aa: AISEYSPNQPQH
j_gene: TRBJ2-1; v_gene: TRBV6-5; CDR3aa: ASSLQGGIAEQF